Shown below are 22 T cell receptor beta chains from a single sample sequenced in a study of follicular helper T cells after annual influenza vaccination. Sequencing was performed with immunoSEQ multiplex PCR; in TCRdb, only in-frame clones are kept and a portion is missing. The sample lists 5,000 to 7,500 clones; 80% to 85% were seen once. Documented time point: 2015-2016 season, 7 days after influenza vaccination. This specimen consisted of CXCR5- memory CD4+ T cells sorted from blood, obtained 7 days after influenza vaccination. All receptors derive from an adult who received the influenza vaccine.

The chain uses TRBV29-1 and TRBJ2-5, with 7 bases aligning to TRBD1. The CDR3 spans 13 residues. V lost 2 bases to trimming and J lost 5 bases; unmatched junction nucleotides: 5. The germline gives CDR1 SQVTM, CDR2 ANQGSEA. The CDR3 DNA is TGCAGCGTTGAATACCAGGGGGTGGAGACCCAGTACTTC. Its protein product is CSVEYQGVETQYF.

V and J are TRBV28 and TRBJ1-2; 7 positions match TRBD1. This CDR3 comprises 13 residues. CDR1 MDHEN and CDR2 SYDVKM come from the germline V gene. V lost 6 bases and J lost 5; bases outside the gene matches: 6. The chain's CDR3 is CASSRQGLYGYTF. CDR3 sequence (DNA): TGTGCCAGCAGCAGACAGGGTTTGTATGGCTACACCTTC.

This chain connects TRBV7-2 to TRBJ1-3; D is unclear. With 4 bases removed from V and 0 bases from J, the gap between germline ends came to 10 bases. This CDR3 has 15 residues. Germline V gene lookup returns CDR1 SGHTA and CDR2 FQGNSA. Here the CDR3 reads CASSYKEDSGNTIYF. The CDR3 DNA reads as TGTGCCAGCAGCTATAAAGAGGACTCTGGAAACACCATATATTTT. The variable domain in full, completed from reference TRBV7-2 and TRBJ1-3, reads GAGVSQSPSNKVTEKGKDVELRCDPISGHTALYWYRQSLGQGLEFLIYFQGNSAPDKSGLPSDRFSAERTGGSVSTLTIQRTQQEDSAVYLCASSYKEDSGNTIYFGEGSWLTVV.

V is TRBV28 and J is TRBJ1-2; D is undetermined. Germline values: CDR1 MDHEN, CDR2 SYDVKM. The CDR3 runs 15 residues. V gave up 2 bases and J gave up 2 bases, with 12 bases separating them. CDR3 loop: CASSLNSQNNYGYTF. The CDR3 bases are TGTGCCAGCAGTTTAAATTCCCAGAACAACTATGGCTACACCTTC.

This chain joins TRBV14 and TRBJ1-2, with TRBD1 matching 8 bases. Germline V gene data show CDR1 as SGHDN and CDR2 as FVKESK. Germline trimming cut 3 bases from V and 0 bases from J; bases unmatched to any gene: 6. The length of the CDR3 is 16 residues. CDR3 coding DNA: TGTGCCAGCAGCCAGATGGGACAGGTCTCTAACTATGGCTACACCTTC. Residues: CASSQMGQVSNYGYTF.

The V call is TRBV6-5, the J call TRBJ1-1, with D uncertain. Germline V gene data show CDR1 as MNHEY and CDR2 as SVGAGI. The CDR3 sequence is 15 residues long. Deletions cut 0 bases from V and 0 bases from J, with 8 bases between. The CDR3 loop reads CASSYSEAMNTEAFF. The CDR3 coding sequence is TGTGCCAGCAGTTACTCCGAGGCGATGAACACTGAAGCTTTCTTT.

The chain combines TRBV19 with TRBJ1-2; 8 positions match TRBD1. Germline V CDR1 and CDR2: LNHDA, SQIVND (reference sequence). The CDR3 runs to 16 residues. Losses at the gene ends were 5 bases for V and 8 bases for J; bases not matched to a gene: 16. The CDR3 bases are TGTGCCAGTAGTTCTTTAGGGACAGGAGGTTTTAGGGGCTACACCTTC. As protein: CASSSLGTGGFRGYTF.

The CDR3 DNA reads TGTGCCAGCAGCCCTTACAGATCTAGCAATCAGCCCCAGCATTTT. Amino acid sequence: CASSPYRSSNQPQHF. This rearrangement joins TRBV7-2 to TRBJ1-5, with no clear D. CDR3 length: 15 residues. The V gene's germline CDR1 is SGHTA and CDR2 FQGNSA. V was trimmed by 5 bases and J by 0 bases, leaving 11 bases between them.

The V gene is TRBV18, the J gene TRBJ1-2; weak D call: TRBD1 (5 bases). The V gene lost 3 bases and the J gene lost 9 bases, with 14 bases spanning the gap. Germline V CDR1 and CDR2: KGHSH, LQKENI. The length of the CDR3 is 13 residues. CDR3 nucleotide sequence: TGTGCCAGCTCACCGGATCCGCCAGGGAGCTACACCTTC. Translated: CASSPDPPGSYTF. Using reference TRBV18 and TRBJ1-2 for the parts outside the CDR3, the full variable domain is NAGVMQNPRHLVRRRGQEARLRCSPMKGHSHVYWYRQLPEEGLKFMVYLQKENIIDESGMPKERFSAEFPKEGPSILRIQQVVRGDSAAYFCASSPDPPGSYTFGSGTRLTVV.

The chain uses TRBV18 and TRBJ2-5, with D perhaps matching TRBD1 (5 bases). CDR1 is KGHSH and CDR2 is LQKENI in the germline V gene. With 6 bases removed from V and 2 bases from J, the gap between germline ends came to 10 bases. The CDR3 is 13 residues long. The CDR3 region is CASSFDSQETQYF. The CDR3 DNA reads TGTGCCAGCTCCTTTGACAGTCAAGAGACCCAGTACTTC.

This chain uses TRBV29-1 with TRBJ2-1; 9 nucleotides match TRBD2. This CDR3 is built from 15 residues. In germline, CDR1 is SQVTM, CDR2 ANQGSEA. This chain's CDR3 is CSLREKAGGRNEQFF. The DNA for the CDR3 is TGCAGTTTACGGGAGAAGGCGGGGGGGCGCAATGAGCAGTTCTTC.

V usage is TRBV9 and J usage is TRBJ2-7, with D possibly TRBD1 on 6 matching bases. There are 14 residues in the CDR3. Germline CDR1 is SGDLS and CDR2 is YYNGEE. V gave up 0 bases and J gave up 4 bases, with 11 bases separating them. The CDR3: CASSVGNRAYEQYF. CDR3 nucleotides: TGTGCCAGCAGCGTAGGGAACAGGGCTTACGAGCAGTACTTC.

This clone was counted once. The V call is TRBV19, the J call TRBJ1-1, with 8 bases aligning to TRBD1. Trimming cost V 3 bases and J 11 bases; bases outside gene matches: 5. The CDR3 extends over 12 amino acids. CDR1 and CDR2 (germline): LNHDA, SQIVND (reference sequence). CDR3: CASSMVDRAAFF. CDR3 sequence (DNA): TGTGCCAGTAGTATGGTGGACAGGGCTGCTTTCTTT. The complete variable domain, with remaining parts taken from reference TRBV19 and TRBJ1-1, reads DGGITQSPKYLFRKEGQNVTLSCEQNLNHDAMYWYRQDPGQGLRLIYYSQIVNDFQKGDIAEGYSVSREKKESFPLTVTSAQKNPTAFYLCASSMVDRAAFFGQGTRLTVV.

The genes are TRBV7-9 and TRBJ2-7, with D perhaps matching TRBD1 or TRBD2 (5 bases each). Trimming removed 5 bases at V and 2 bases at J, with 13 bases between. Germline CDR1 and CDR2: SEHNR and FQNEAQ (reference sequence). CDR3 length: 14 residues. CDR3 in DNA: TGTGCCAGCAGCCCCGAGGGGAAGACCTACGAGCAGTACTTC. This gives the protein CASSPEGKTYEQYF.

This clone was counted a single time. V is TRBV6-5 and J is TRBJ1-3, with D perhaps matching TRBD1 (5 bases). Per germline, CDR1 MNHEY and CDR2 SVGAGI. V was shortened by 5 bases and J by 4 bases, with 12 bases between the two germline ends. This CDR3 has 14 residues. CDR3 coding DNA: TGTGCCAGCAGTCTCCGGGACTCAGGAAACACCATATATTTT. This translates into CASSLRDSGNTIYF.

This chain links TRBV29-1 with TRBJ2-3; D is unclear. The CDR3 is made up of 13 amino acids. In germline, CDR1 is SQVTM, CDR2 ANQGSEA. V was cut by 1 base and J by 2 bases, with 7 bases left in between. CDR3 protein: CSVEGSFTDTQYF. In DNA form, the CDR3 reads TGCAGCGTTGAAGGTTCCTTCACAGATACGCAGTATTTT.

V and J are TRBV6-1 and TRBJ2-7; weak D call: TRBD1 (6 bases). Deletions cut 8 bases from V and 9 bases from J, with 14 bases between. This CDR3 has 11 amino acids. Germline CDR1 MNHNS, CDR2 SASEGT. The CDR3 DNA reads TGTGCCAGCGGACGACAGGATGGGCAGTACTTC. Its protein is CASGRQDGQYF.

CDR3 sequence (DNA): TGTGCCAGCAGTTTTGGGGAGATTTATTCACCCCTCCACTTT. It codes for CASSFGEIYSPLHF. The rearrangement uses TRBV27 and TRBJ1-6; no reliable D call. Between the trimmed V and J ends, which lost 3 bases and 8 bases, there was a span of 11 bases. Germline assignment: CDR1 MNHEY and CDR2 SMNVEV (reference sequence). CDR3 length: 14 amino acids.

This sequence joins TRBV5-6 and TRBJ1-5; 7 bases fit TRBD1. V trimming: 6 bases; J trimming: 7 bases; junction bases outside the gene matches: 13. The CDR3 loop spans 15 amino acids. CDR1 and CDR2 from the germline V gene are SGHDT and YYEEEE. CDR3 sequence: CASNAQGLRDQPQHF. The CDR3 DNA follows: TGTGCCAGCAACGCACAGGGGTTGAGAGACCAGCCCCAGCATTTT.

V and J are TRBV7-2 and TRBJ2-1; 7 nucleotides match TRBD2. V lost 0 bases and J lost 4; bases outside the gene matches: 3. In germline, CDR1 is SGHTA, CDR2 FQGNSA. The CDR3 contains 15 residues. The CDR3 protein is CASSLAIGGYNEQFF. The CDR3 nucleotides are TGTGCCAGCAGCTTAGCAATCGGGGGGTACAATGAGCAGTTCTTC.

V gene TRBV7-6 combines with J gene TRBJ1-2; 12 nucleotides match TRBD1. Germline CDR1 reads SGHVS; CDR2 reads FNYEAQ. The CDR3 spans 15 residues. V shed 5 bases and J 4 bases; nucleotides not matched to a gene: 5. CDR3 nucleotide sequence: TGTGCCAGCAGCCAGGGACAGGGGGCGGGCTATGGCTACACCTTC. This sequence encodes CASSQGQGAGYGYTF.

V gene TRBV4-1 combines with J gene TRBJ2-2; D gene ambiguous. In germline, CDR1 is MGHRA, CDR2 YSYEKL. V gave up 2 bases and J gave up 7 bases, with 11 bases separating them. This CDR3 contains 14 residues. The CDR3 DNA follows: TGCGCCAGCAGCCAACCTAGAGTACGCGGGGAGCTGTTTTTT. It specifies CASSQPRVRGELFF.